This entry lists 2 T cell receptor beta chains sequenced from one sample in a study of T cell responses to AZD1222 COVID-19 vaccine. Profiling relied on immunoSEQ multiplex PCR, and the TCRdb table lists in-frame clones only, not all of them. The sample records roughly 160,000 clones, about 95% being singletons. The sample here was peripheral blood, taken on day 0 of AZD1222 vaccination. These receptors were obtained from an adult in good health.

CDR3 nucleotide sequence: TGTGCCAGCAGCTTTTCGTCACTTAATAACTATGGCTACACCTTC. Its protein is CASSFSSLNNYGYTF. The chain joins TRBV7-2 to TRBJ1-2; D unresolved. Germline V gene sequence: CDR1 SGHTA, CDR2 FQGNSA. V was cut by 3 bases and J by 1 base, with 12 bases left in between. CDR3 length: 15 residues.

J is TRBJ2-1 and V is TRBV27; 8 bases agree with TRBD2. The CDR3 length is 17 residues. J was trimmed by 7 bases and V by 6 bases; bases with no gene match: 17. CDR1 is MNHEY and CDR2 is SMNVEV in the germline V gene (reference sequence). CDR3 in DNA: TGTGCCAGCAGCCACCGGATCGGGAGGGCCGTTCCGAATGAGCAGTTCTTC. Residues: CASSHRIGRAVPNEQFF.